This entry is about one T cell receptor beta chain. Its antigen remains undetermined. No much larger clonotype is one base removed from it; base qualities were not supplied. V drops 1 base and J drops 3 bases, leaving 10 bases in between. CDR1 and CDR2 (SGHAT, FQNNGV) derive from the germline V gene. The CDR3 holds 14 amino acids from the cysteine to the phenylalanine. The only DNA kept is the CDR3, 42 bases in frame from the first base. This sample is drawn from a study of OX40 agonist ivuxolimab in advanced cancers. About the full investigation: Ivuxolimab was an agonistic, fully human IgG2 monoclonal antibody directed against OX40 (CD134), a costimulatory receptor. The dose-escalation cohort was 82.7% male with a mean age of roughly 62 years, ranging from about 23 to 85. The point of sequencing TCRbeta in the periphery was to test whether ivuxolimab changed TCR sequence diversity and drove clonal T-cell expansion. The paper covers the monotherapy dose-escalation part of the phase I ivuxolimab trial, which included N of about 51 patients. Intravenous ivuxolimab was administered to patients every 2 weeks at six dose levels: 0.01, 0.1, 0.3, 1.5, 3 and 10 mg/kg. Of the approximately 50 patients in dose escalation, some 19 had hepatocellular carcinoma, roughly 15 had melanoma, 9 had renal cell carcinoma and 9 had head and neck cancer. Patients were allowed to have had prior anti-PD-1, anti-PD-L1 or anti-CTLA-4 therapy, and around 40% of the dose-escalation patients had previously received checkpoint inhibitors. Three dose-escalation patients achieved partial responses, one with hepatocellular carcinoma and two with cutaneous melanoma.

Findings and caveats that apply to the study as a whole: Low levels of normalized T-cell clonal expansion were also shown by some nonresponding patients. At doses of 0.1 to 3.0 mg/kg, clonal expansion of both CD4+ and CD8+ blood T cells was observed from baseline to week 6. The antigen specificity of the peripheral T cells that underwent clonal expansion was not determined. After ivuxolimab, more expanded clones were found on average in CD8+ T cells than in CD4+ T cells. In partial responders in the 0.1-3.0 mg/kg groups, normalized peripheral clonal expansion was found to be among the lowest, especially among CD8+ T cells.

Patients with autoimmune disease history or receiving systemic immunosuppression were excluded from the trial. Peripheral blood for TCR sequencing was collected from all dose cohorts at baseline, on cycle 4 day 1, and on cycle 7 day 1. The samples were drawn from a first-in-human, open-label, multicenter phase I dose-escalation trial of ivuxolimab. Adults with locally advanced or metastatic head and neck squamous cell, hepatocellular, melanoma or renal cell carcinoma were enrolled in the trial. CD4+ and CD8+ T cells were sorted separately from peripheral blood before TCR sequencing. Genomic DNA was isolated from the sorted cells so that the TCRbeta CDR3 region could be sequenced. The immunoSEQ Assay was used to sequence the TCRbeta CDR3 regions. TCRdb re-hosts the immuneACCESS table, in-frame sequences only. Its copies lack some clones; in the studies checked, an unresolved V gene accounts for under half of them, and the cause for the rest is not known. Across this sample there are tens of thousands of clones, with 82% seen only once. Clones ranked in the top ten supply approximately 11% of the sample.

Material: CD4+ or CD8+ T cells sorted from blood, obtained in a trial of the OX40 agonist ivuxolimab. The origin of this receptor is an adult with an advanced solid tumor such as melanoma, head and neck, liver or kidney cancer. The chain was built from TRBV11-2 and TRBJ2-7, with the D gene uncertain. The CDR3 corresponds to CASSLGGLGYEQYF. DNA sequence: TGTGCCAGCAGCTTAGGAGGCTTGGGCTACGAGCAGTACTTC.